This TCR beta chain was documented in a study of T cells after posttransplantation cyclophosphamide. Busulfan-fludarabine conditioning, marrow transplant, and cyclophosphamide on days +3 and +4 were administered. From germline, CDR1 is GTSNPN and CDR2 SVGIG (reference sequence). J was trimmed by 0 bases and V by 5 bases; bases with no gene match: 11. The CDR3 contains 18 residues. General observations from the study: Donor-recipient repertoire similarity was low at 1-2 months, rising over year one. TRB overlap between skin or GI tissue T cells and blood was limited. After PTCy, TRB diversity resembled that of CNI/methotrexate controls.

This clone was counted between two and nine times. Its target is not known. Clones were sequenced by immunoSEQ multiplex PCR, and TCRdb holds only the in-frame ones, with some missing. There are 15,000 to 20,000 clones in the sample; around 68% occur only once, and 25% to 30% lies in the top ten. The TCR comes from a male patient aged 25 to 39 who received an allogeneic stem cell transplant from a related donor, was CMV-positive, and had acute GVHD only. Some of the T cells may derive from the graft donor. V is TRBV30 and J is TRBJ2-7, with TRBD2 matching over 15 bases. The sequences come from PBMCs, collected after an allogeneic stem cell transplant with post-transplant cyclophosphamide. The CDR3 is CAWSGLAGGLRSSYEQYF. CDR3 in DNA: TGTGCCTGGTCGGGACTAGCGGGGGGACTACGATCCTCCTACGAGCAGTACTTC. Full variable domain (missing parts from reference TRBV30 and TRBJ2-7): SQTIHQWPATLVQPVGSPLSLECTVEGTSNPNLYWYRQAAGRGLQLLFYSVGIGQISSEVPQNLSASRPQDRQFILSSKKLLLSDSGFYLCAWSGLAGGLRSSYEQYFGPGTRLTVT.